This T cell receptor beta chain was identified during a study of shared clonotypes between healthy human individuals. The study enrolled healthy HIV-negative adults without recent acute infections or vaccinations as donors. General study points: Blood was the only sampled material, and tissue repertoires likely differ. Clonotype sharing across several donors was observed for around 5% of naive CD4 clonotypes.

The data were produced by immunoSEQ multiplex PCR, yet TCRdb's version contains in-frame clones alone and is incomplete. The sample has about 2.3 million clones; around 92% are singletons. A single count supports this clone. Its target is not known. CDR1 is SGHDN and CDR2 is FVKESK in the germline V gene. The V end was cut by 0 bases, the J end by 0 bases, with 9 bases between. This CDR3 has 15 residues. This chain joins TRBV14 and TRBJ2-7; the D gene is possibly TRBD1 (5 bases). The TCR sequence derives from a man between 18 and 35 years old in good health. Some clones in this sample may be carry-over from other donors' samples. Sequenced sample: naive CD4+ T cells from PBMCs. This sample's subset: CD45RA+ positively selected. The CDR3 DNA sequence: TGTGCCAGCAGCCAAGATAGCAGGGCCTCCTACGAGCAGTACTTC. It translates to CASSQDSRASYEQYF.